This TCR beta chain was sequenced during a study of blood T cell repertoires in COVID-19. Study at large: The cDNA or gDNA used as material had been derived from T cells, B-cell-depleted T cells, or PBMCs.

The CDR3 is 15 residues long. V shed 4 bases, J shed 2 bases, and the junction held 4 bases outside the gene matches. Germline V gene sequence: CDR1 KGHDR, CDR2 SFDVKD. The assay was immunoSEQ multiplex PCR, and TCRdb's table has in-frame clones only and misses some. Among about 210,000 clones, around 84% were seen once, and the ten largest hold around 4%. Grouping used clinical history reported by participants in a survey and questionnaire. Sequencing used PBMCs or T cells enriched from blood (not recorded which). The source of this sequence is a man younger than 40 with acute COVID-19. The chain links TRBV24-1 to TRBJ1-2; the match to TRBD1 covers 9 bases. In DNA form, the CDR3 reads TGTGCCACCAGTGAGCCCGGACAGGGGAACTATGGCTACACCTTC. Protein: CATSEPGQGNYGYTF.